What follows describes a single T cell receptor (beta chain). The antigen is not known. Assay used: immunoSEQ multiplex PCR; TCRdb lists only in-frame clones, some missing. Of over 1.4 million clones in the sample, 95% to 97% are singletons; the top ten hold 0.95% to 1.5%. These data originate in a study of shared clonotypes between healthy human individuals. Germline V gives CDR1 LGHNA, CDR2 YNFKEQ. The CDR3 has 14 amino acids. V dropped 3 bases and J dropped 4; count of bases not matched to a gene: 6. Findings and caveats of the study: Non-shared clonotypes had lower generation probabilities than clonotypes shared by all four sorted-subset donors. Among donors, sharing of clonotypes was expected to be affected by sequencing depth.

The sequenced material came from naive CD4+ T cells sorted from blood. The subset was: CD45RA+ positively selected. The chain has TRBV4-2 and TRBJ2-7, with TRBD2 matching over 7 bases. This clonotype originated in a man aged 25-40 years in good health. CDR3 nucleotides: TGTGCCAGCAGCCAGTGGGAGGGAGAGTACGAGCAGTACTTC. This gives the protein CASSQWEGEYEQYF.